These 26 T cell receptor beta chains were sequenced from one sample in a study of OX40 agonist ivuxolimab in advanced cancers. Only in-frame clones appear in the TCRdb table, and some are missing; sequencing was by immunoSEQ multiplex PCR. The table has 90,000 or so clones, 91% seen once. Sequenced here: CD4+ or CD8+ T cells sorted from blood, sampled in a trial of the OX40 agonist ivuxolimab. These receptors came from an adult with an advanced solid tumor such as melanoma, head and neck, liver or kidney cancer.

This clone was observed once. This rearrangement joins TRBV28 to TRBJ1-5; D may be TRBD1 (6 bases). This CDR3 has 19 residues. CDR1 is MDHEN, CDR2 SYDVKM, per germline. The ends were cut back, 5 bases at V and 1 base at J, with 24 bases in the middle. This CDR3 reads CASSSPTEGGRGSNQPQHF. In nucleotides, the CDR3 is TGTGCCAGCAGTAGCCCTACCGAGGGGGGCAGGGGAAGCAATCAGCCCCAGCATTTT.

This clone was detected only a few times. The rearrangement uses TRBV2 and TRBJ2-1; no clear D gene. The CDR3 is 13 residues long. Trimming stripped 8 bases from V and 7 bases from J, with 15 bases between. Germline CDR1 SNHLY, CDR2 FYNNEI. The CDR3 DNA sequence: TGTGCCAGCCGGGCCCTCGGCAGGAATGAGCAGTTCTTC. This codes for CASRALGRNEQFF.

The chain recombines TRBV6-6 with TRBJ1-3; D uncertain. CDR1 and CDR2 (germline): MNHNY, SVGAGI (reference sequence). The V gene lost 6 bases and the J gene lost 2 bases, with 14 bases spanning the gap. The CDR3 contains 15 residues. CDR3 sequence reads: CASRIFGVAGNTIYF. The DNA for the CDR3 is TGTGCCAGCAGGATCTTCGGGGTAGCTGGAAACACCATATATTTT.

This clone was found once. The chain carries TRBV19 and TRBJ2-2; TRBD2 matches 9 bases. The CDR3 contains 14 residues. Germline CDR1 and CDR2: LNHDA and SQIVND (reference sequence). With 5 bases clipped from V and 6 bases from J, the junction kept 4 bases outside the gene matches. The DNA of the CDR3 is TGTGCCAGTAGTTTAGTAGCGGGAGCCGGGGAGCTGTTTTTT. It translates to CASSLVAGAGELFF.

The chain has TRBV4-3 and TRBJ1-4; perhaps TRBD1 as D (5 bases). Germline lookup yields CDR1 LGHNA and CDR2 YSLEER. V was pared by 1 base and J by 8 bases, with 14 bases between. There are 15 residues in the CDR3. For the CDR3, the DNA is TGCGCCAGCAGCCAAGTGTGGACAAAGGACGAAAAACTGTTTTTT. It yields the protein CASSQVWTKDEKLFF.

This chain links TRBV27 with TRBJ2-7, with TRBD1 as a possible D gene (6 bases). The CDR3 contains 16 residues. With 3 bases removed from V and 4 bases from J, the gap between germline ends came to 19 bases. Germline V gene sequence: CDR1 MNHEY, CDR2 SMNVEV (reference sequence). The CDR3 here is CASSLIQGMGLYEQYF. The CDR3, as DNA: TGTGCCAGCAGTTTGATACAGGGCATGGGGTTATACGAGCAGTACTTC.

This clone was counted once. V usage is TRBV4-3 and J usage is TRBJ1-5; 7 nucleotides line up with TRBD1. The CDR3 sequence is 14 residues long. CDR1 LGHNA and CDR2 YSLEER come from the germline V gene. V was pared by 4 bases and J by 5 bases, with 5 bases of the junction left unmatched. The CDR3 DNA follows: TGCGCCAGCAGCCCCTGGACAGGCGATCAGCCCCAGCATTTT. Its protein is CASSPWTGDQPQHF.

This chain joins TRBV6-5 and TRBJ2-7, with D maybe TRBD2 (5 bases). The CDR3 spans 14 residues. The V end was cut by 6 bases, the J end by 0 bases, with 12 bases between. The germline V gene has CDR1 MNHEY and CDR2 SVGAGI. CDR3 sequence (DNA): TGTGCCAGCAGCTCTTCAACTAGCTCCTACGAGCAGTACGTC. Translating it yields CASSSSTSSYEQYV.

The chain joins TRBV2 to TRBJ2-7, with D maybe TRBD2 (5 bases). The CDR3 length is 14 residues. The V end lost 6 bases, the J end lost 1 base, and 13 bases lay between the germline ends. Germline V gene sequence: CDR1 SNHLY, CDR2 FYNNEI. The CDR3 region has the DNA TGTGCCAGCAGAGACACTTCGGGGTCCTACGAGCAGTACTTC. Its protein is CASRDTSGSYEQYF.

The chain couples TRBV30 to TRBJ1-4; the D is unclear. The germline V and J ends were trimmed by 4 bases and 8 bases, with 17 bases remaining between them. This CDR3 region has 14 residues. From germline, CDR1 is GTSNPN and CDR2 SVGIG (reference sequence). This CDR3 reads CAWKDGVASEKLFF. In DNA, the CDR3 is TGTGCCTGGAAGGACGGGGTAGCGAGCGAAAAACTGTTTTTT. Combining the CDR3 with reference TRBV30 and TRBJ1-4 gives the whole variable domain SQTIHQWPATLVQPVGSPLSLECTVEGTSNPNLYWYRQAAGRGLQLLFYSVGIGQISSEVPQNLSASRPQDRQFILSSKKLLLSDSGFYLCAWKDGVASEKLFFGSGTQLSVL.

The V call is TRBV10-3, the J call TRBJ2-1, with 8 nucleotides matching TRBD2. This CDR3 is built from 17 residues. J gave up 0 bases and V 3 bases, and 7 bases lay outside the gene matches. Germline CDR1 is ENHRY and CDR2 is SYGVKD. CDR3: CAISEQIAGTSYNEQFF. In nucleotides, the CDR3 is TGTGCCATCAGTGAACAAATAGCGGGGACCTCCTACAATGAGCAGTTCTTC.

The rearrangement uses TRBV5-1 and TRBJ2-3; 9 bases match TRBD1. V shed 3 bases, J shed 6 bases, and the junction held 23 bases outside the gene matches. The germline gives CDR1 SGHRS, CDR2 YFSETQ. The CDR3 consists of 20 residues. In DNA, the CDR3 is TGCGCCAGCAGCTGGGACAGGGAACCCAAACCACGCGGGGCTGGGGATACGCAGTATTTT. Amino acid sequence: CASSWDREPKPRGAGDTQYF.

The chain carries TRBV4-2 and TRBJ1-5; D is ambiguous. Deletions cut 0 bases from V and 5 bases from J, with 14 bases between. This CDR3 contains 16 residues. Germline CDR1 reads LGHNA; CDR2 reads YNFKEQ. The CDR3 region is CASSQELAAIYQPQHF. CDR3 in DNA: TGTGCCAGCAGCCAAGAGCTTGCCGCGATTTATCAGCCCCAGCATTTT.

This clone showed up just a few times. The V call is TRBV2, the J call TRBJ1-1; TRBD1 is a possible D gene (6 bases). Trimming removed 7 bases from V and 6 bases from J, with 15 bases in between. CDR1 and CDR2 from the germline V gene are SNHLY and FYNNEI. This CDR3 comprises 13 residues. Here the CDR3 reads CASIQGFGSEAFF. CDR3 nucleotide sequence: TGTGCCAGCATACAGGGATTCGGTTCTGAAGCTTTCTTT.

The gene calls are TRBV7-9 and TRBJ2-7; the D gene is possibly TRBD1 (5 bases). Trimming stripped 4 bases from V and 4 bases from J, with 14 bases between. Germline CDR1 is SEHNR and CDR2 is FQNEAQ (reference sequence). CDR3 length: 14 residues. DNA for the CDR3: TGTGCCAGCAGCTACGACAGCCTGGGGTACGAGCAGTACTTC. Translation gives CASSYDSLGYEQYF.

This chain connects TRBV28 to TRBJ1-4; D is uncertain. Per the germline V gene, CDR1 is MDHEN and CDR2 is SYDVKM. V was trimmed by 6 bases and J by 7 bases, leaving 12 bases between them. The CDR3 has 13 amino acids. In DNA form, the CDR3 reads TGTGCCAGCAGCGGGTCCAGCGGTGAAAAACTGTTTTTT. This codes for CASSGSSGEKLFF.

The genes are TRBV6-1 and TRBJ1-2; weak D call: TRBD1 (6 bases). The V and J ends lost 3 bases and 4 bases respectively, with 9 bases between them. Germline-derived CDR1 and CDR2 are MNHNS and SASEGT. The CDR3 runs to 13 residues. The CDR3 sequence: CASSEDRSYGYTF. As DNA, the CDR3 is TGTGCCAGCAGTGAGGACAGAAGCTATGGCTACACCTTC.

This chain uses TRBV28 with TRBJ2-7; TRBD2 is a possible D gene (5 bases). The CDR3 is made up of 14 amino acids. Germline V CDR1 and CDR2: MDHEN, SYDVKM. Trimming left V 5 bases short and J 4 bases short, with 15 bases between. The CDR3 is CASSIPGSGYEQYF. For the CDR3, the DNA is TGTGCCAGCAGTATCCCGGGGAGCGGTTACGAGCAGTACTTC.

The rearrangement uses TRBV4-3 and TRBJ1-5, with TRBD1 identical over 8 bases. CDR3 length: 16 amino acids. Trimming took 3 bases from V and 6 from J; bases not matched to a gene: 10. Per the germline V gene, CDR1 is LGHNA and CDR2 is YSLEER. The CDR3 nucleotides are TGCGCCAGCAGCCAGACCGGACAGGGAGGCCGTCAGCCCCAGCATTTT. It is translated as CASSQTGQGGRQPQHF.

The chain uses TRBV27 and TRBJ2-1; 15 nucleotides align to TRBD2. The CDR3 runs to 16 residues. Germline V gives CDR1 MNHEY, CDR2 SMNVEV (reference sequence). V was clipped by 2 bases and J by 6 bases; unmatched bases: 2. The CDR3 bases are TGTGCCAGCAGTTTAGGGACTAGCGGGAGGTTCAATGAGCAGTTCTTC. It encodes CASSLGTSGRFNEQFF.

This clone was recorded once. The V call is TRBV4-2, the J call TRBJ2-1; 8 bases map to TRBD2. Losses at the gene ends were 1 base for V and 2 bases for J; bases not matched to a gene: 1. CDR1 and CDR2 (germline): LGHNA, YNFKEQ. CDR3 length: 15 residues. This CDR3 is CASSQAGGPYNEQFF. The CDR3 DNA reads TGTGCCAGCAGCCAAGCGGGGGGGCCCTACAATGAGCAGTTCTTC.

The rearrangement uses TRBV11-2 and TRBJ2-6, with unresolved D. Trimming stripped 0 bases from V and 0 bases from J, with 12 bases between. The CDR3 has 18 residues. CDR1 is SGHAT, CDR2 FQNNGV, per germline. For the CDR3, the DNA is TGTGCCAGCAGCTTAGAGTTGGGCAGCCACTCTGGGGCCAACGTCCTGACTTTC. It specifies CASSLELGSHSGANVLTF.

Only a few counts were recorded for this clone. CDR3 amino acids: CAWSWGRNQPQHF. The CDR3 DNA reads TGTGCCTGGAGTTGGGGCAGAAATCAGCCCCAGCATTTT. This chain joins TRBV30 and TRBJ1-5, with TRBD1 as a possible D gene (5 bases). This CDR3 is 13 amino acids long. Germline values: CDR1 GTSNPN, CDR2 SVGIG (reference sequence). With 2 bases removed from V and 4 bases from J, the gap between germline ends came to 9 bases.

The chain has TRBV28 and TRBJ1-4, with a weak D call TRBD1 (6 bases). V was trimmed by 7 bases and J by 5 bases, leaving 17 bases between them. Germline CDR1 and CDR2: MDHEN and SYDVKM. The CDR3 runs to 15 residues. In nucleotides, the CDR3 is TGTGCCAGCACCCTATGGGGGGCCTTAAATGAAAAACTGTTTTTT. This codes for CASTLWGALNEKLFF. Filled out from reference TRBV28 and TRBJ1-4, the complete variable domain reads DVKVTQSSRYLVKRTGEKVFLECVQDMDHENMFWYRQDPGLGLRLIYFSYDVKMKEKGDIPEGYSVSREKKERFSLILESASTNQTSMYLCASTLWGALNEKLFFGSGTQLSVL.

The chain carries TRBV5-1 and TRBJ2-1; the match to TRBD2 covers 11 bases. Trimming cost V 1 base and J 6 bases; bases outside gene matches: 6. Per germline, CDR1 SGHRS and CDR2 YFSETQ. The CDR3 has 16 amino acids. CDR3 amino acids: CASSLRGTSGPNEQFF. Here the CDR3 DNA reads TGCGCCAGCAGCTTGAGGGGGACTAGCGGCCCCAATGAGCAGTTCTTC.

The chain links TRBV13 to TRBJ2-3, with D possibly matching TRBD2 (5 bases). Between the trimmed V and J ends, which lost 6 bases and 0 bases, there was a span of 13 bases. The CDR3 contains 15 residues. From germline, CDR1 is PRHDT and CDR2 FYEKMQ (reference sequence). CDR3 bases: TGTGCCAGCAGTCTCCGCGGGTCCAGCACAGATACGCAGTATTTT. Encoded protein: CASSLRGSSTDTQYF.